The 20 T cell receptor beta chains below were found in one sample sequenced in a study of breast tumors, draining lymph nodes, adjacent tissues. The lymph nodes were axillary draining lymph nodes from breast cancer patients. Each CDR3 protein gets one entry after TCRdb re-called the multiplex PCR reads with MiXCR. The sample lists about 180,000 distinct CDR3 sequences, about 34% occurring once. The sample comprised axillary lymph node tissue. These receptor sequences come from a female donor with breast cancer. Some clones in this sample may be carry-over from other donors' samples.

Details on this clonotype: In this CDR3 the conserved last residue, phenylalanine or tryptophan, is missing, so a read error is likely. It is unclear where the CDR3 begins or ends on the DNA, so no DNA is shown, and the CDR3 is as TCRdb lists it. The chain employs TRBV12-3 or TRBV12-4 and TRBJ1-4. The length of the CDR3 is 10 amino acids, counting both ends. The CDR3 loop is CASSRTRKRD.

The V call is TRBV19, the J call TRBJ2-1, with 12 bases matching TRBD1. The CDR3 extends over 14 amino acids. J gave up 9 bases and V 4 bases, and 4 bases lay outside the gene matches. CDR1 and CDR2 (germline): LNHDA, SQIVND (reference sequence). CDR3 in amino acids: CASSTGTGGGEQFF. The CDR3 bases are TGTGCCAGTAGTACCGGGACAGGGGGCGGTGAGCAGTTCTTC. The full variable domain, with the rest looked up from reference TRBV19 and TRBJ2-1, is DGGITQSPKYLFRKEGQNVTLSCEQNLNHDAMYWYRQDPGQGLRLIYYSQIVNDFQKGDIAEGYSVSREKKESFPLTVTSAQKNPTAFYLCASSTGTGGGEQFFGPGTRLTVL.

The CDR3 coding sequence is TGCAGTGCCCGCGGGGACAGGGTATGGAACTACGAGCAGTACTTC. The encoded protein is CSARGDRVWNYEQYF. The V and J genes are TRBV20-1 and TRBJ2-7, with 9 bases aligning to TRBD1. The CDR3 is 15 amino acids. Germline loops: CDR1 DFQATT, CDR2 SNEGSKA (reference sequence). V was pared by 6 bases and J by 3 bases, with 12 bases of the junction left unmatched.

Details on this clonotype: This sequence may be a read error, since a much larger clone differs from it by one base. The J gene is TRBJ1-2, the V gene TRBV6-1; no clear D. This CDR3 contains 13 residues. Germline assignment: CDR1 MNHNS and CDR2 SASEGT. Trimming removed 5 bases from V and 1 base from J, with 8 bases in between. The CDR3 sequence: CASSQPGNYGYTF. As DNA, the CDR3 is TGTGCCAGCAGTCAACCGGGTAACTATGGCTACACCTTC.

On this clonotype: A clone one base away is much larger, so this may be a read error. This chain connects TRBV11-2 to TRBJ1-5; D call uncertain. V lost 5 bases and J 9 bases, leaving 14 bases between the germline ends. The CDR3 has 13 residues. The germline V gene has CDR1 SGHAT and CDR2 FQNNGV. The CDR3 loop reads CASSPVQGPPQHF. The CDR3 bases are TGTGCCAGCAGCCCCGTTCAAGGTCCGCCCCAGCATTTT.

The genes are TRBV7-9 and TRBJ1-6; D remains ambiguous. CDR1 SEHNR and CDR2 FQNEAQ come from the germline V gene (reference sequence). CDR3 length: 14 residues. With 2 bases removed from V and 9 bases from J, the gap between germline ends came to 11 bases. The CDR3 DNA reads as TGTGCCAGCAGCTTACCATGGGTCCTTTCACCCCTCCACTTT. It encodes CASSLPWVLSPLHF.

This clonotype showed up many times. The rearrangement uses TRBV19 and TRBJ1-5; no firm D call. The V gene lost 1 base and the J gene lost 0 bases, with 7 bases spanning the gap. This CDR3 spans 15 amino acids. Germline V gene data show CDR1 as LNHDA and CDR2 as SQIVND (reference sequence). The CDR3 DNA reads as TGTGCCAGTAGTATAGGGCCACATAGCAATCAGCCCCAGCATTTT. Its protein is CASSIGPHSNQPQHF.

The chain's CDR3 is CASSYTGTGETQYF. Written as DNA, the CDR3 is TGTGCCAGCAGTTATACCGGGACAGGGGAGACCCAGTACTTC. The chain uses TRBV6-6 and TRBJ2-5, with 9 bases matching TRBD1. The V segment lost 3 bases and the J segment 5 bases; nucleotides outside the gene matches: 4. CDR1 MNHNY and CDR2 SVGAGI come from the germline V gene (reference sequence). The CDR3 runs 14 residues.

The rearrangement joins TRBV2 to TRBJ2-4, with 7 bases that match TRBD1. The CDR3 is 16 amino acids. The germline V gene has CDR1 SNHLY and CDR2 FYNNEI. V was pared by 0 bases and J by 2 bases, with 4 bases of the junction left unmatched. This CDR3 reads CASSEARTGPKNIQYF. Written as DNA, the CDR3 is TGTGCCAGCAGTGAAGCAAGGACAGGCCCCAAAAACATTCAGTACTTC.

This clonotype was recorded at least ten times. This chain uses TRBV4-1 with TRBJ1-3; maybe TRBD1 (6 bases). Trimming took 4 bases from V and 0 from J, leaving 13 bases between them. The CDR3 is made up of 16 amino acids. Germline CDR1 MGHRA, CDR2 YSYEKL. In nucleotides, the CDR3 is TGCGCCAGCAGCCGGCCGGGACAAAGCTCTGGAAACACCATATATTTT. Translated, it gives CASSRPGQSSGNTIYF.

This clonotype appeared many times. The chain links TRBV20-1 to TRBJ2-5, with 7 bases identical to TRBD2. CDR3 length: 12 amino acids. CDR1 is DFQATT, CDR2 SNEGSKA, per germline (reference sequence). CDR3 protein: CRRVAGVETQYF. CDR3 DNA sequence: TGCAGGCGGGTGGCGGGGGTAGAGACCCAGTACTTC.

V is TRBV12-3 or TRBV12-4 and J is TRBJ2-6; a weak D match, TRBD2 (5 bases). This CDR3 region has 15 residues. V lost 0 bases to trimming and J lost 4 bases, with 7 bases between them. The CDR3: CASSLAASGANVLTF. The CDR3 nucleotides read TGTGCCAGCAGTTTAGCGGCTAGCGGGGCCAACGTCCTGACTTTC.

Note on this clonotype: A much larger clone sits a single nucleotide away, making a read error possible. The gene calls are TRBV6-2 or TRBV6-3 and TRBJ2-7; 7 bases are a match to TRBD2. This CDR3 region has 15 residues. CDR1 and CDR2 (germline): MNHEY, SVGEGT. V lost 5 bases to trimming and J lost 4 bases; unmatched junction nucleotides: 11. As DNA, the CDR3 is TGTGCCAGCAGTCAGGGCGGGTTACTAGCGTACGAGCAGTACTTC. Its protein is CASSQGGLLAYEQYF.

This clonotype was recorded many times. DNA of the CDR3: TGCAGTGCCGAGGACAGGCAGGGGAGAACCGGGGAGCTGTTTTTT. Its protein is CSAEDRQGRTGELFF. This chain links TRBV20-1 with TRBJ2-2; TRBD1 matches 7 bases. In germline, CDR1 is DFQATT, CDR2 SNEGSKA (reference sequence). The length of the CDR3 is 15 residues. Unmatched junction bases numbered 12, after V lost 6 bases and J lost 5 bases.

The rearrangement uses TRBV15 and TRBJ2-7; 15 bases fit TRBD2. The CDR3 is 22 amino acids. The trim removed 2 bases at V and 3 bases at J, leaving 20 bases unmatched. Germline V lookup: CDR1 LNHNV, CDR2 YYDKDF (reference sequence). The CDR3 DNA sequence: TGTGCCACCAGCAGACCCCGCCGGCCGGGACTAGCGGGGGGCTCCACTATCTACGAGCAGTACTTC. This encodes CATSRPRRPGLAGGSTIYEQYF.

This clonotype was seen repeatedly, ten times or more. The chain employs TRBV20-1 and TRBJ2-7; TRBD1 might be the D (5 bases). CDR3 size: 15 residues. The germline V gene encodes CDR1 DFQATT and CDR2 SNEGSKA (reference sequence). The V end was cut by 0 bases, the J end by 1 base, with 13 bases between. The CDR3 sequence: CSARDHGQGSYEQYF. Written as DNA, the CDR3 is TGCAGTGCTAGAGATCACGGGCAGGGATCCTACGAGCAGTACTTC.

This clonotype was seen at least ten times. The chain is built from TRBV2 and TRBJ1-5; D might be TRBD1 (5 bases). Germline values: CDR1 SNHLY, CDR2 FYNNEI. The CDR3 extends over 15 amino acids. The ends were cut back, 4 bases at V and 2 bases at J, with 12 bases in the middle. The CDR3 loop is CASSVGGVGNQPQHF. Written as DNA, the CDR3 is TGTGCCAGCAGTGTGGGGGGAGTGGGCAATCAGCCCCAGCATTTT. Supplemented by reference TRBV2 and TRBJ1-5, the full variable domain reads EPEVTQTPSHQVTQMGQEVILRCVPISNHLYFYWYRQILGQKVEFLVSFYNNEISEKSEIFDDQFSVERPDGSNFTLKIRSTKLEDSAMYFCASSVGGVGNQPQHFGDGTRLSIL.

The rearrangement joins TRBV6-4 to TRBJ2-3, with D perhaps matching TRBD2 (5 bases). The germline V gene has CDR1 MRHNA and CDR2 SNTAGT. V gave up 5 bases and J gave up 1 base, with 16 bases separating them. CDR3 size: 16 residues. The CDR3, as DNA: TGTGCCAGCAGTTGCTTGCAAGAGCGGCGCACAGATACGCAGTATTTT. Its protein is CASSCLQERRTDTQYF.

This clonotype occurred many times. The chain has TRBV29-1 and TRBJ2-6; no clear D gene. CDR3 length: 13 amino acids. Deletions cut 5 bases from V and 1 base from J, with 6 bases between. Germline assignment: CDR1 SQVTM and CDR2 ANQGSEA. The CDR3 DNA is TGCAGCGTTCGGATTTCTGGGGCCAACGTCCTGACTTTC. The encoded protein is CSVRISGANVLTF.

The V call is TRBV10-2, the J call TRBJ2-5; 13 nucleotides line up with TRBD2. V was pared by 4 bases and J by 2 bases, with 16 bases of the junction left unmatched. The length of the CDR3 is 20 residues. Germline-derived CDR1 and CDR2 are WSHSY and SAAADI. CDR3: CASSASGTSGAVAPQETQYF. As DNA, the CDR3 is TGCGCCAGCAGTGCTTCCGGGACTAGCGGGGCCGTGGCCCCTCAAGAGACCCAGTACTTC.